These 26 T cell receptor beta chains were all obtained from the same sample, sequenced in a study of naive CD8 T cells in extremely preterm neonates (dated by TCRdb to 2015 to 2018). Libraries were built with the immunoSEQ multiplex PCR assay. Sourced from immuneACCESS, this table was stored by TCRdb with only in-frame sequences that have V and J called. A share of the clones is absent; for the studies checked, an unresolved V gene accounts for under half, and the remainder has no known explanation. For this sample there are over 3,500 clones; about 97% appear just once. The ten largest clonotypes hold approximately 0.73% of the sample. Sequencing used naive CD8+ T cells from blood. Receptor source: a human donor in good health.

This chain uses TRBV5-1 with TRBJ2-6; TRBD1 matches at 8 bases. The CDR3 loop spans 17 amino acids. V shed 6 bases, J shed 4 bases, and the junction held 12 bases outside the gene matches. Germline loops: CDR1 SGHRS, CDR2 YFSETQ. The CDR3 reads CASTGETGVAGANVLTF. CDR3 bases: TGCGCCAGCACCGGAGAGACAGGGGTCGCGGGGGCCAACGTCCTGACTTTC.

This chain joins TRBV7-2 and TRBJ2-1, with 8 bases aligning to TRBD2. Germline assignment: CDR1 SGHTA and CDR2 FQGNSA. With 0 bases clipped from V and 5 bases from J, the junction kept 3 bases outside the gene matches. CDR3 size: 15 residues. CDR3 coding DNA: TGTGCCAGCAGCTTAGCTAGCGGGGACCACAATGAGCAGTTCTTC. It yields the protein CASSLASGDHNEQFF.

The chain combines TRBV23-1 with TRBJ2-7; weak D call: TRBD1 (6 bases). TRBV23-1 is noted as an ORF with a role that remains uncertain. The V end lost 4 bases, the J end lost 3 bases, and 16 bases lay between the germline ends. CDR3 size: 15 residues. The CDR3 loop reads CASSPQGTTFYEQYV. CDR3 nucleotides: TGCGCCAGCAGTCCTCAGGGGACCACCTTCTACGAGCAGTACGTC.

This clone is a singleton in its sample. The chain combines TRBV6-1 with TRBJ2-7, with D tentatively TRBD1 (6 bases). The length of the CDR3 is 12 residues. Between the trimmed V and J ends, which lost 6 bases and 4 bases, there was a span of 10 bases. Germline CDR1 MNHNS, CDR2 SASEGT. Here the CDR3 reads CASSPRGYEQYV. The CDR3 coding sequence is TGTGCCAGCAGCCCTAGGGGGTACGAGCAGTACGTC.

This clone was seen only once. The V call is TRBV6-1, the J call TRBJ2-5; D not certain. The CDR3 sequence is 16 residues long. Germline CDR1 MNHNS, CDR2 SASEGT. With 4 bases removed from V and 2 bases from J, the gap between germline ends came to 17 bases. CDR3 DNA: TGTGCCAGCAGTGCCGGTCTTGTGGTGCCACAAGAGACCCAGTACTTC. It specifies CASSAGLVVPQETQYF.

J is TRBJ1-5 and V is TRBV15; TRBD1 aligns across 10 bases. The CDR3 length is 16 residues. Germline-derived CDR1 and CDR2 are LNHNV and YYDKDF (reference sequence). The ends lost 1 base at V and 6 bases at J; junction bases unmatched: 6. CDR3 sequence reads: CATSRGRDRGGQPQHF. The CDR3 coding sequence is TGTGCCACCAGCAGAGGACGGGACAGGGGTGGTCAGCCCCAGCATTTT.

The CDR3 reads CASSLSFGGAYGYTF. The CDR3 DNA follows: TGCGCCAGCAGCTTATCTTTCGGCGGCGCCTATGGCTACACCTTC. The V call is TRBV5-1, the J call TRBJ1-2; no definite D call. The CDR3 has 15 residues. Looked up from germline, CDR1 is SGHRS and CDR2 is YFSETQ. Trimming took off 2 bases at V and 4 bases at J, with 15 bases between the two ends.

The chain employs TRBV30 and TRBJ2-5; no clear D gene. This CDR3 spans 13 amino acids. Trimming took off 2 bases at V and 0 bases at J, with 7 bases between the two ends. Looked up from germline, CDR1 is GTSNPN and CDR2 is SVGIG (reference sequence). CDR3 sequence: CAWSPRYQETQYF. The CDR3 DNA sequence: TGTGCCTGGAGTCCCCGGTACCAAGAGACCCAGTACTTC. The variable domain in full, completed from reference TRBV30 and TRBJ2-5, reads SQTIHQWPATLVQPVGSPLSLECTVEGTSNPNLYWYRQAAGRGLQLLFYSVGIGQISSEVPQNLSASRPQDRQFILSSKKLLLSDSGFYLCAWSPRYQETQYFGPGTRLLVL.

The chain combines TRBV2 with TRBJ2-7; D is possibly TRBD2 (6 bases). Trimming removed 6 bases from V and 4 bases from J, with 10 bases in between. The CDR3 length is 12 residues. CDR1 and CDR2 from the germline V gene are SNHLY and FYNNEI. CDR3 in amino acids: CASRGGVYEQYF. The CDR3 bases are TGTGCCAGCAGGGGGGGTGTATACGAGCAGTACTTC.

The chain combines TRBV28 with TRBJ1-4; 7 bases fit TRBD1. The V gene's germline CDR1 is MDHEN and CDR2 SYDVKM. V was clipped by 4 bases and J by 4 bases; unmatched bases: 12. The CDR3 length is 17 residues. The CDR3 DNA follows: TGTGCCAGCAGTTCGCCGGACAGGAAGTCCCATAATGAAAAACTGTTTTTT. It codes for CASSSPDRKSHNEKLFF.

The rearrangement links TRBV6-1 to TRBJ2-7; D tentatively fits TRBD1 or TRBD2 (5 bases each). The germline CDR1 and CDR2 sequences are MNHNS and SASEGT. Trimming removed 4 bases at V and 0 bases at J, with 13 bases between. The CDR3 consists of 15 residues. The CDR3 DNA reads TGTGCCAGCAGTGGTGACAGAACTAGCTCCTACGAGCAGTACGTC. Encoded protein: CASSGDRTSSYEQYV.

This chain links TRBV7-6 with TRBJ2-1, with D possibly matching TRBD1 (5 bases). Per the germline V gene, CDR1 is SGHVS and CDR2 is FNYEAQ. The length of the CDR3 is 17 residues. Trimming stripped 1 base from V and 7 bases from J, with 20 bases between. Here the CDR3 DNA reads TGTGCCAGCAGCTTAGGTCCGAGACTCACCTCAGGGAATGAGCAGTTCTTC. Residues: CASSLGPRLTSGNEQFF.

The chain uses TRBV5-5 and TRBJ2-2, with 9 bases identical to TRBD2. The CDR3 length is 16 residues. Germline V gene data show CDR1 as SGHKS and CDR2 as YYEKEE (reference sequence). J was trimmed by 4 bases and V by 4 bases; bases with no gene match: 8. The CDR3 reads CASSPERGASTGELFF. For the CDR3, the DNA is TGTGCCAGCAGCCCCGAGCGGGGGGCGAGCACCGGGGAGCTGTTTTTT.

The chain combines TRBV27 with TRBJ2-1; TRBD2 agrees at 10 bases. Germline V gives CDR1 MNHEY, CDR2 SMNVEV (reference sequence). J gave up 2 bases and V 5 bases, and 3 bases lay outside the gene matches. The CDR3 totals 15 residues. DNA of the CDR3: TGTGCCAGCAGTCACGGACTAGCGGCCTACAATGAGCAGTTCTTC. Protein: CASSHGLAAYNEQFF.

The chain recombines TRBV4-3 with TRBJ2-2; a weak D match, TRBD1 (5 bases). Germline values: CDR1 LGHNA, CDR2 YSLEER. Trimming took off 5 bases at V and 5 bases at J, with 24 bases between the two ends. The CDR3 runs to 18 residues. The CDR3 nucleotides are TGCGCCAGCAGCACCGCCTTACCGGACACTATGGAGACCGGGGAGCTGTTTTTT. The encoded protein is CASSTALPDTMETGELFF.

The CDR3 sequence is CASSVRAYEQYF. For the CDR3, the DNA is TGTGCCAGCAGTGTCCGGGCCTACGAGCAGTACTTC. The V and J genes are TRBV2 and TRBJ2-7; unclear D gene. CDR3 length equals 12 residues. V was pared by 4 bases and J by 2 bases, with 6 bases between. CDR1 is SNHLY and CDR2 is FYNNEI in the germline V gene.

The rearrangement links TRBV5-1 to TRBJ2-3; 10 bases are a match to TRBD2. V lost 0 bases, J lost 1 base, and 2 bases stayed unmatched. The CDR3 consists of 16 residues. The germline V gene has CDR1 SGHRS and CDR2 YFSETQ. In DNA, the CDR3 is TGCGCCAGCAGCTTGGCCCTAGCGGGGGGCACAGATACGCAGTATTTT. It translates to CASSLALAGGTDTQYF.

The chain links TRBV10-2 to TRBJ2-1; 11 positions agree with TRBD2. The CDR3 spans 15 residues. From germline, CDR1 is WSHSY and CDR2 SAAADI. V lost 4 bases to trimming and J lost 2 bases; unmatched junction nucleotides: 1. CDR3 coding DNA: TGCGCCAGCAGTGTTAGCGGGGGGGCCTACAATGAGCAGTTCTTC. It translates to CASSVSGGAYNEQFF.

The rearrangement uses TRBV2 and TRBJ1-1; D is unclear. The CDR3 loop spans 12 amino acids. Trimming stripped 2 bases from V and 3 bases from J, with 4 bases between. Germline lookup yields CDR1 SNHLY and CDR2 FYNNEI. DNA for the CDR3: TGTGCCAGCAGTGAACTATACACTGAAGCTTTCTTT. Protein: CASSELYTEAFF.

V usage is TRBV11-2 and J usage is TRBJ1-4, with TRBD1 matching over 7 bases. Per germline, CDR1 SGHAT and CDR2 FQNNGV. The CDR3 loop spans 16 amino acids. V was clipped by 4 bases and J by 7 bases; unmatched bases: 12. CDR3 DNA sequence: TGTGCCAGCAGCTCTGCCCGACAGGGTGGGGGTGAAAAACTGTTTTTT. Translating gives CASSSARQGGGEKLFF.

The J gene is TRBJ2-2, the V gene TRBV2; 7 bases align to TRBD2. V lost 6 bases to trimming and J lost 3 bases; unmatched junction nucleotides: 16. The CDR3 length is 18 residues. Germline loops: CDR1 SNHLY, CDR2 FYNNEI. The CDR3: CASRGRSVGGSDTGELFF. The DNA of the CDR3 is TGTGCCAGCAGGGGGAGGTCCGTGGGGGGGTCGGACACCGGGGAGCTGTTTTTT. The whole variable domain, filled in from reference TRBV2 and TRBJ2-2, reads EPEVTQTPSHQVTQMGQEVILRCVPISNHLYFYWYRQILGQKVEFLVSFYNNEISEKSEIFDDQFSVERPDGSNFTLKIRSTKLEDSAMYFCASRGRSVGGSDTGELFFGEGSRLTVL.

This clone was detected only once. The chain joins TRBV27 to TRBJ1-4; TRBD1 matches at 7 bases. The CDR3 has 16 amino acids. V shed 5 bases and J 14 bases; nucleotides not matched to a gene: 20. Looked up from germline, CDR1 is MNHEY and CDR2 is SMNVEV (reference sequence). The CDR3: CASSSLRTGEVERLFF. The DNA for the CDR3 is TGTGCCAGCAGTAGCCTAAGGACAGGCGAGGTTGAGAGGCTGTTTTTT.

V usage is TRBV7-6 and J usage is TRBJ2-1, with D tentatively TRBD2 (5 bases). Trimming pared 3 bases from V and 4 bases from J, leaving 10 bases between. This CDR3 has 14 residues. Germline loops: CDR1 SGHVS, CDR2 FNYEAQ. CDR3 bases: TGTGCCAGCAGCTTGAGGGAGATTTACAATGAGCAGTTCTTC. Encoded protein: CASSLREIYNEQFF.

The chain uses TRBV15 and TRBJ1-1, with D possibly matching TRBD1 (6 bases). Per the germline V gene, CDR1 is LNHNV and CDR2 is YYDKDF (reference sequence). V dropped 2 bases and J dropped 6 bases, with 16 bases sitting between them. The CDR3 is 15 residues long. The CDR3 DNA is TGTGCCACCAGCAGACCGAAAAGGGGGAAGGCTGAAGCTTTCTTT. It codes for CATSRPKRGKAEAFF.

The chain employs TRBV5-1 and TRBJ1-2; 9 bases agree with TRBD1. The germline V gene encodes CDR1 SGHRS and CDR2 YFSETQ. The CDR3 extends over 16 amino acids. Unmatched junction bases numbered 7, after V lost 0 bases and J lost 4 bases. The CDR3 loop is CASSLEDRGPGYGYTF. Here the CDR3 DNA reads TGCGCCAGCAGCTTGGAGGACAGGGGCCCAGGCTATGGCTACACCTTC.

The chain joins TRBV9 to TRBJ2-5; 13 positions agree with TRBD2. The germline V gene has CDR1 SGDLS and CDR2 YYNGEE. Trimming at V came to 4 bases and at J to 4 bases, leaving 7 bases not matched to a gene. The CDR3 spans 16 residues. In DNA, the CDR3 is TGTGCCAGCAGCTTACTAGCGGGGGGGCCGGGAGAGACCCAGTACTTC. As protein: CASSLLAGGPGETQYF.